What follows are 25 T cell receptor beta chains derived from one specimen sequenced in a study of T cell responses to AZD1222 COVID-19 vaccine. Data came from immunoSEQ multiplex PCR; TCRdb stores just in-frame clones and leaves some out. The sample has around 150,000 clones; 90% to 95% are singletons. The sample in question was peripheral blood, obtained 28 days after the second AZD1222 dose. The receptors originated from an adult who received the AZD1222 COVID-19 vaccine.

In its sample, this clone was seen once. This chain uses TRBV5-1 with TRBJ2-2; 14 bases map to TRBD2. The ends lost 1 base at V and 7 bases at J; junction bases unmatched: 3. This CDR3 spans 16 amino acids. Germline values: CDR1 SGHRS, CDR2 YFSETQ. The CDR3 region has the DNA TGCGCCAGCAGCTTGTCCGGACTAGCGGGAGGCGGGGAGCTGTTTTTT. This codes for CASSLSGLAGGGELFF.

The CDR3 DNA reads as TGTGCCAGCAGGCCCGGGTCAGGGTCTTCTCTTGAGCAGTTCTTC. Amino acids: CASRPGSGSSLEQFF. This chain connects TRBV6-5 to TRBJ2-1; TRBD1 is a possible D gene (5 bases). The CDR3 contains 15 residues. The ends were cut back, 6 bases at V and 9 bases at J, with 21 bases in the middle. In germline, CDR1 is MNHEY, CDR2 SVGAGI.

V usage is TRBV5-1 and J usage is TRBJ1-2; D possibly corresponds to TRBD1 (5 bases). The V end lost 0 bases, the J end lost 8 bases, and 8 bases lay between the germline ends. Germline V gene lookup returns CDR1 SGHRS and CDR2 YFSETQ. The CDR3 is 12 residues long. This chain's CDR3 is CASSLGDGGYTF. In nucleotides, the CDR3 is TGCGCCAGCAGCTTGGGGGACGGGGGCTACACCTTC.

This clone was counted a single time. The genes are TRBV7-3 and TRBJ2-1; perhaps TRBD2 as D (6 bases). V was clipped by 1 base and J by 9 bases, with 16 bases between them. The CDR3 consists of 15 residues. Germline CDR1 SGHTA, CDR2 FQGTGA. The CDR3 DNA sequence: TGTGCCAGCAGCTTAAACAGCCAATTGCGGGGTGAGCAGTTCTTC. Encoded protein: CASSLNSQLRGEQFF.

The V gene is TRBV18, the J gene TRBJ2-7; D unclear. This CDR3 is 13 amino acids long. The V end was cut by 3 bases, the J end by 4 bases, with 10 bases between. Germline values: CDR1 KGHSH, CDR2 LQKENI. This CDR3 reads CASSPPAVYEQYF. The CDR3 DNA follows: TGTGCCAGCTCACCCCCCGCCGTATACGAGCAGTACTTC.

The count of this clone is one. The genes are TRBV7-2 and TRBJ1-6; D call uncertain. Germline assignment: CDR1 SGHTA and CDR2 FQGNSA. Trimming left V 1 base short and J 7 bases short, with 11 bases between. This CDR3 has 15 residues. CDR3 sequence (DNA): TGTGCCAGCAGCTTAGTTACCCTCGGGAATTCACCCCTCCACTTT. Its translation is CASSLVTLGNSPLHF.

The chain is built from TRBV7-6 and TRBJ2-7; D uncertain. Trimming removed 2 bases from V and 2 bases from J, with 13 bases in between. The germline V gene has CDR1 SGHVS and CDR2 FNYEAQ. The CDR3 has 15 amino acids. In DNA, the CDR3 is TGTGCCAGCAGCTTAATCTCCGAAATGGCCTACGAGCAGTACTTC. Translating gives CASSLISEMAYEQYF.

The rearrangement uses TRBV14 and TRBJ1-6; no reliable D call. CDR1 and CDR2 (germline): SGHDN, FVKESK. Trimming left V 0 bases short and J 7 bases short, with 16 bases between. The CDR3 has 17 amino acids. CDR3 DNA sequence: TGTGCCAGCAGCCAAGACTTAGGAGGATTGGGGAATTCACCCCTCCACTTT. Protein product: CASSQDLGGLGNSPLHF.

The rearrangement uses TRBV3-1 (or the pseudogene TRBV3-2) and TRBJ1-2; no reliable D call. The CDR3 sequence is 14 residues long. CDR1 is LGHDT and CDR2 is YNNKEL in the germline V gene (reference sequence). V gave up 5 bases and J gave up 4 bases, with 14 bases separating them. The CDR3 region is CASSALRDTYGYTF. DNA for the CDR3: TGTGCCAGCAGCGCCCTCCGGGATACCTATGGCTACACCTTC.

This clone has a single count. The J gene is TRBJ1-4, the V gene TRBV19; 9 bases agree with TRBD1. Germline V lookup: CDR1 LNHDA, CDR2 SQIVND (reference sequence). This CDR3 is built from 15 residues. The junction had 5 bases not matched to a gene; V was cut back by 2 bases and J by 7 bases. The CDR3 DNA reads as TGTGCCAGTAGTATACGGGACAGGGCCGGTGAAAAACTGTTTTTT. The encoded protein is CASSIRDRAGEKLFF.

The rearrangement links TRBV15 to TRBJ2-3; D is unclear. This CDR3 is built from 14 residues. V was clipped by 0 bases and J by 1 base, with 5 bases between them. Germline CDR1 and CDR2: LNHNV and YYDKDF (reference sequence). CDR3 in DNA: TGTGCCACCAGCAGAGATACGGGCACAGATACGCAGTATTTT. Protein product: CATSRDTGTDTQYF.

The chain has TRBV5-1 and TRBJ1-5, with 7 bases identical to TRBD1. The CDR3 has 14 residues. J gave up 7 bases and V 0 bases, and 4 bases lay outside the gene matches. Germline V gene sequence: CDR1 SGHRS, CDR2 YFSETQ. CDR3 sequence: CASSLGQGGQPQHF. The CDR3 DNA follows: TGCGCCAGCAGCTTGGGACAGGGAGGACAGCCCCAGCATTTT.

The chain employs TRBV5-1 and TRBJ1-2, with TRBD1 matching 8 bases. Germline CDR1 SGHRS, CDR2 YFSETQ. This CDR3 has 17 residues. With V trimmed by 0 bases and J by 5 bases, 12 bases remained unmatched. The CDR3 bases are TGCGCCAGCAGCTTGGGAAAGAGACAGGGGCGGGAATATGGCTACACCTTC. Protein product: CASSLGKRQGREYGYTF.

The chain has TRBV7-9 and TRBJ2-7; 7 bases map to TRBD1. With 5 bases clipped from V and 2 bases from J, the junction kept 6 bases outside the gene matches. The germline V gene encodes CDR1 SEHNR and CDR2 FQNEAQ (reference sequence). The CDR3 runs to 14 residues. As DNA, the CDR3 is TGTGCCAGCAGCCTAGGACAGGCCACCTACGAGCAGTACTTC. Its translation is CASSLGQATYEQYF.

The chain carries TRBV25-1 and TRBJ2-7, with TRBD2 identical over 7 bases. V trimming: 4 bases; J trimming: 7 bases; junction bases outside the gene matches: 10. The CDR3 extends over 14 amino acids. CDR1 and CDR2 from the germline V gene are MGHDK and SYGVNS. CDR3 DNA sequence: TGTGCCAGCAGTGGGGGGTGGGCTAGCGGAGAGCAGTACTTC. Translating gives CASSGGWASGEQYF.

In DNA, the CDR3 is TGTGCCAGCAGCTTAGAACAAAGGAGCAGCAATCAGCCCCAGCATTTT. This translates into CASSLEQRSSNQPQHF. The chain carries TRBV7-8 and TRBJ1-5; D gene ambiguous. With 1 base removed from V and 1 base from J, the gap between germline ends came to 11 bases. Germline loops: CDR1 SGHVS, CDR2 FQNEAQ. The CDR3 consists of 16 residues. Drawing the rest from reference TRBV7-8 and TRBJ1-5, the complete variable domain is GAGVSQSPRYKVAKRGQDVALRCDPISGHVSLFWYQQALGQGPEFLTYFQNEAQLDKSGLPSDRFFAERPEGSVSTLKIQRTQQEDSAVYLCASSLEQRSSNQPQHFGDGTRLSIL.

This rearrangement joins TRBV7-2 to TRBJ2-2, with D perhaps being TRBD1 or TRBD2 (6 bases each). The CDR3 is 15 residues long. Trimming shortened V by 4 bases and J by 7 bases, and 16 bases separated the two germline ends. CDR1 and CDR2 (germline): SGHTA, FQGNSA. The CDR3 sequence is CASSSSSGGRGELFF. In DNA, the CDR3 is TGTGCCAGCAGCTCTTCGTCTGGGGGGCGCGGGGAGCTGTTTTTT.

The rearrangement joins TRBV4-3 to TRBJ1-2, with 11 bases identical to TRBD1. Germline assignment: CDR1 LGHNA and CDR2 YSLEER. The V segment lost 3 bases and the J segment 6 bases; nucleotides outside the gene matches: 6. The CDR3 has 15 residues. The CDR3 reads CASSHAGTGGNGYTF. CDR3 nucleotides: TGCGCCAGCAGCCATGCCGGGACAGGGGGTAATGGCTACACCTTC.

A few counts support this clone. CDR3 protein: CASSLVPQGAYEQYF. In nucleotides, the CDR3 is TGTGCCAGCAGCTTAGTTCCACAGGGGGCTTACGAGCAGTACTTC. The rearrangement joins TRBV11-2 to TRBJ2-7, with 9 bases lining up with TRBD1. Losses at the gene ends were 1 base for V and 4 bases for J; bases not matched to a gene: 5. The CDR3 has 15 residues. CDR1 is SGHAT and CDR2 is FQNNGV in the germline V gene.

The chain recombines TRBV25-1 with TRBJ1-2, with D tentatively TRBD1 (6 bases). V was pared by 2 bases and J by 4 bases, with 11 bases between. The CDR3 runs 14 residues. CDR1 is MGHDK and CDR2 is SYGVNS in the germline V gene. CDR3: CASSEQGSLYGYTF. CDR3 nucleotide sequence: TGTGCCAGCAGTGAACAGGGGTCTCTCTATGGCTACACCTTC.

The chain carries TRBV30 and TRBJ1-1, with D maybe TRBD1 (5 bases). The CDR3 runs to 13 residues. In germline, CDR1 is GTSNPN, CDR2 SVGIG (reference sequence). The germline V and J ends were trimmed by 1 base and 6 bases, with 12 bases remaining between them. The CDR3 DNA sequence: TGTGCCTGGAGTGGGGGGTTGGGCGCTGAAGCTTTCTTT. This gives the protein CAWSGGLGAEAFF.

The chain combines TRBV4-1 with TRBJ1-3; D is unclear. The CDR3 runs to 13 residues. Per the germline V gene, CDR1 is MGHRA and CDR2 is YSYEKL. V dropped 0 bases and J dropped 4 bases, with 4 bases sitting between them. The CDR3 DNA is TGCGCCAGCAGCCAAGACCCGGGAAACACCATATATTTT. It specifies CASSQDPGNTIYF.

This chain connects TRBV7-9 to TRBJ2-2; TRBD1 matches at 9 bases. Germline CDR1 SEHNR, CDR2 FQNEAQ (reference sequence). CDR3 length equals 16 residues. V trimming: 2 bases; J trimming: 5 bases; junction bases outside the gene matches: 6. As DNA, the CDR3 is TGTGCCAGCAGCTTACCGACAGGGGGTCTAACCGGGGAGCTGTTTTTT. It encodes CASSLPTGGLTGELFF.

The chain joins TRBV7-9 to TRBJ1-6; D uncertain. Deletions cut 5 bases from V and 7 bases from J, with 9 bases between. This CDR3 comprises 13 residues. Germline V gene lookup returns CDR1 SEHNR and CDR2 FQNEAQ (reference sequence). CDR3 bases: TGTGCCAGCAGCCCCGAGGCCAATTCACCCCTCCACTTT. This encodes CASSPEANSPLHF.

The rearrangement uses TRBV28 and TRBJ2-7; 7 bases fit TRBD2. The CDR3 is made up of 14 amino acids. Trimming at V came to 7 bases and at J to 5 bases, leaving 11 bases not matched to a gene. Germline CDR1 and CDR2: MDHEN and SYDVKM. CDR3: CASNRHGGEHEQYF. For the CDR3, the DNA is TGTGCCAGCAACCGTCATGGGGGGGAGCACGAGCAGTACTTC.